This T cell receptor (beta chain) appears in the sequencing data of a study of glioma-infiltrating T cells. Germline V gene data show CDR1 as SGHNT and CDR2 as YYREEE (reference sequence). Trimming at V came to 4 bases and at J to 1 base, leaving 3 bases not matched to a gene. The CDR3 is made up of 16 amino acids. The iRepertoire nested amplicon-rescue multiplex PCR amplified TCR alpha and beta CDR3s from RNA. Input was about 85-400 ng of tissue mRNA or PBMC total RNA. TCRdb re-called the multiplex PCR reads through MiXCR, storing one row per CDR3 protein. The table records about 180,000 distinct CDR3 sequences, about 40% of them present only once. Notes on this clonotype: Antigen unknown.

The study, taken as a whole, reports: Very few CDR3 sequences were shared between tissue and blood. Tissue-blood divergence was below expectation in non-neoplastic patients, above in gliomas.

The chain combines TRBV5-4 with TRBJ2-3, with 13 bases identical to TRBD2. The specimen sequenced was glioma tissue, nonneoplastic brain tissue, or PBMCs (not recorded which). The TCR sequence derives from a human donor with low-grade glioma or glioblastoma, undergoing nonglioma brain surgery, or in good health (not recorded which). The CDR3 nucleotides are TGTGCCAGCAGCACAGGACTAGCGGGAGGCACAGATACGCAGTATTTT. Translating it yields CASSTGLAGGTDTQYF.